This T cell receptor beta chain was captured in a study of blood T cell repertoires in COVID-19 (dated by TCRdb to the early 2020s). In the study overall: Samples covering the acute and convalescent phases of COVID-19 were provided by collaborators in the United States, Italy and Spain. The material from the prospective study consisted of cDNA or gDNA derived from T cells, B-cell-depleted T cells, or PBMCs. Deeply sampled blood TCRbeta repertoires from subjects exposed to, actively infected with, or recovered from COVID-19 were included in the dataset. The repertoires were released in a freely available public database intended as a resource for research on the immune response to SARS-CoV-2. Samples came from the ongoing ImmuneRACE study (first 160 participants) plus 1,254 subjects from 6 global collaborators. Nearly every sample came with metadata listing a de-identified subject ID, COVID-19 status, age in years and sex. Where HLA class I and class II types were available, the types were taken from metadata supplied by the sample provider, not from assay-based typing.

Overall study outcomes, separate from this receptor: How much clinical and demographic metadata was included differed by source and by participant, and the metadata was provided uncurated.

According to the germline V gene, CDR1 reads SGHDT and CDR2 reads YYEEEE. Compared with germline, V lacks 0 bases and J lacks 6 bases; bases without a gene match: 2. The CDR3 starts with the cysteine, ends with the phenylalanine, and has 14 residues. Only the CDR3 DNA stays, 42 bases, in frame from base 1. Concerning this clone: The antigen it binds to is not known. Per-nucleotide qualities are absent, and no much larger clonotype sits a single base away.

The immunoSEQ Assay, a bias-controlled multiplex PCR, was used to amplify TCRbeta CDR3 regions from genomic DNA. In the original analysis: The number of nucleated cells in each sample was estimated by amplification of reference gene primers within the assay. Sequence reads were collapsed and filtered to measure the absolute abundance of every unique TCRbeta CDR3 rearrangement. For each sample, productive Simpson clonality was calculated by taking the square root of Simpson's diversity index across productive rearrangements. This immuneACCESS table, as held by TCRdb, lists in-frame sequences with V and J called but not all clones. Of the missing ones, under half trace to an unresolved V gene in checked studies; the others have no known cause. V, J and clone size are those of that table, while D and trimming were read from the DNA. The sample records about 270,000 clones, about nine tenths of which are singletons. The ten largest make up approximately 2.2% of the sample.

Each collaborating institution followed its own protocols to collect whole blood in K2EDTA tubes. For TCRbeta analysis, collaborators shipped samples in one of three forms: frozen whole blood, isolated PBMCs, or DNA extracted from either of those sample types. Source material: peripheral blood. The chain is assembled from TRBV5-6 and TRBJ2-7, with TRBD2 identical over 11 junction bases. This receptor was obtained from a man in his fifties with acute or convalescent COVID-19. At the DNA level, the sequence is TGTGCCAGCAGCTTGGCCGGGACTAGCGGCGAGCAGTACTTC. Its protein is CASSLAGTSGEQYF.